A single sample gave rise to the 29 T cell receptor beta chains below, sequenced in a study of T-cell reconstitution after alpha-beta-depleted transplantation in children. This sample's TCRbeta library carried unique molecular identifier barcodes. One entry per CDR3 protein results from TCRdb running MiXCR on the PCR reads. The sample includes hundreds of thousands of distinct CDR3 sequences, 7.5% to 9.5% of them seen just once. This material consisted of PBMCs, mostly from graft donor cells, taken 180 days after TCRalphabeta/CD19-depleted stem cell transplant. These TCRs come from a male patient aged 10-17 years who had a stem cell transplant for acute lymphoblastic leukemia, so the T cells may come from the graft donor.

This clonotype was seen repeatedly, ten times or more. The gene calls are TRBV6-5 and TRBJ2-3; no reliable D call. CDR3 length equals 16 residues. The ends were cut back, 0 bases at V and 4 bases at J, with 14 bases in the middle. CDR1 is MNHEY and CDR2 is SVGAGI in the germline V gene. CDR3 DNA: TGTGCCAGCAGTTACTCAGACTTACCCCCGGCAGATACGCAGTATTTT. The encoded protein is CASSYSDLPPADTQYF.

This clonotype has a count of ten or more. The V and J genes are TRBV20-1 and TRBJ2-7, with D possibly TRBD2 on 6 matching bases. The CDR3 loop spans 12 amino acids. The V end was cut by 5 bases, the J end by 7 bases, with 15 bases between. Germline V gene lookup returns CDR1 DFQATT and CDR2 SNEGSKA (reference sequence). This CDR3 is CSARGLSWEQYF. For the CDR3, the DNA is TGCAGTGCTCGAGGACTATCCTGGGAGCAGTACTTC.

The table lists this clonotype with many counts. This rearrangement joins TRBV20-1 to TRBJ2-7; no definite D call. Trimming removed 3 bases from V and 9 bases from J, with 18 bases in between. This CDR3 contains 13 residues. From germline, CDR1 is DFQATT and CDR2 SNEGSKA (reference sequence). The CDR3 spells CSASWFLQNTQYF. The CDR3 nucleotides are TGCAGTGCTAGTTGGTTCTTACAGAATACGCAGTACTTC.

There are many counts of this clonotype. The genes are TRBV15 and TRBJ2-1, with no clear D. Germline assignment: CDR1 LNHNV and CDR2 YYDKDF (reference sequence). V shed 3 bases and J shed 5 bases, with 8 bases lying between them. The CDR3 has 13 amino acids. The CDR3 DNA is TGTGCCACCAGCAGGGACCCAAACAATGAGCAGTTCTTC. Translated: CATSRDPNNEQFF.

This clonotype was counted ten times or more. The rearrangement joins TRBV2 to TRBJ2-1; no clear D gene. The CDR3 runs 10 residues. Trimming pared 10 bases from V and 5 bases from J, leaving 6 bases between. Germline CDR1 SNHLY, CDR2 FYNNEI. The CDR3 loop reads CATPNNEQFF. CDR3 DNA: TGTGCCACCCCGAACAATGAGCAGTTCTTC.

Ten or more counts support this clonotype. The chain uses TRBV2 and TRBJ2-1; 7 nucleotides align to TRBD2. Per the germline V gene, CDR1 is SNHLY and CDR2 is FYNNEI. V shed 1 base, J shed 7 bases, and the junction held 4 bases outside the gene matches. The CDR3 extends over 14 amino acids. This chain's CDR3 is CASSEGAGLNEQFF. CDR3 in DNA: TGTGCCAGCAGTGAAGGAGCGGGGCTGAATGAGCAGTTCTTC.

About this clonotype: A clone one base away is much larger, so this may be a read error. The gene calls are TRBV13 and TRBJ2-1, with 7 positions matching TRBD1. There are 17 residues in the CDR3. Germline V lookup: CDR1 PRHDT, CDR2 FYEKMQ (reference sequence). CDR3 protein: CASSLGLDRTAYNDQFF. Written as DNA, the CDR3 is TGTGCCAGCAGCTTAGGGTTGGACAGGACGGCCTACAATGACCAGTTCTTC.

This clonotype was picked up many times. The chain employs TRBV7-3 and TRBJ1-6; 7 bases are a match to TRBD1. Trimming cost V 3 bases and J 13 bases; bases outside gene matches: 18. The CDR3 extends over 17 amino acids. The germline CDR1 and CDR2 sequences are SGHTA and FQGTGA. The CDR3 coding sequence is TGTGCCAGCAGCTTGGGTCGGAGGGGGCTCCATGATTTGCCCCTCCACTTT. Protein sequence: CASSLGRRGLHDLPLHF.

This clonotype showed up many times. V usage is TRBV20-1 and J usage is TRBJ2-1; 9 bases align to TRBD2. V was clipped by 3 bases and J by 4 bases; unmatched bases: 4. CDR1 is DFQATT, CDR2 SNEGSKA, per germline (reference sequence). The CDR3 extends over 14 amino acids. DNA for the CDR3: TGCAGTGCTAGGCGGGGGGGCCCATACAATGAGCAGTTCTTC. Translated: CSARRGGPYNEQFF.

This clonotype was seen ten or more times. The rearrangement joins TRBV6-5 to TRBJ2-3, with D possibly being TRBD2 (5 bases). Germline lookup yields CDR1 MNHEY and CDR2 SVGAGI. The CDR3 length is 15 residues. The ends were cut back, 1 base at V and 3 bases at J, with 11 bases in the middle. The CDR3: CASSYWVGKTDTQYF. CDR3 nucleotide sequence: TGTGCCAGCAGTTACTGGGTCGGGAAGACAGATACGCAGTATTTT.

This clonotype has a count of ten or more. This rearrangement joins TRBV7-2 to TRBJ1-2, with D uncertain. CDR3 length equals 14 residues. In germline, CDR1 is SGHTA, CDR2 FQGNSA. V was cut by 4 bases and J by 6 bases, with 15 bases left in between. Here the CDR3 DNA reads TGTGCCAGCAGCTCTTTCAAAGGGTTGGATGGCTACACCTTC. Protein: CASSSFKGLDGYTF.

The chain joins TRBV20-1 to TRBJ2-1; 11 positions agree with TRBD2. The CDR3 extends over 16 amino acids. Germline V gives CDR1 DFQATT, CDR2 SNEGSKA (reference sequence). The V and J ends lost 1 base and 9 bases, in that order; junction bases with no gene match: 11. The CDR3 loop reads CSARANSGRARGEQFF. The CDR3 DNA is TGCAGTGCTAGAGCAAATAGCGGGAGGGCTCGCGGTGAGCAGTTCTTC.

The genes are TRBV13 and TRBJ2-2, with 11 bases matching TRBD2. The CDR3 consists of 15 residues. V trimming: 5 bases; J trimming: 4 bases; junction bases outside the gene matches: 3. The germline V gene encodes CDR1 PRHDT and CDR2 FYEKMQ (reference sequence). The CDR3 reads CASSKGLAATGELFF. In nucleotides, the CDR3 is TGTGCCAGCAGCAAGGGACTAGCGGCCACCGGGGAGCTGTTTTTT.

For this clonotype: The junction departs from germline at one end; a sequencing error may be responsible. The chain uses TRBV15 and TRBJ2-7, with TRBD2 identical over 7 bases. Germline loops: CDR1 LNHNV, CDR2 YYDKDF (reference sequence). This CDR3 contains 15 residues. This CDR3 is CATSRGTAGAYKQYF. CDR3 bases: TGTGCCACCAGCAGAGGAACTGCGGGAGCCTACAAGCAGTACTTC.

This clonotype was recorded at least ten times. V usage is TRBV7-6 and J usage is TRBJ2-1; a weak D match, TRBD1 (6 bases). Germline-derived CDR1 and CDR2 are SGHVS and FNYEAQ. The CDR3 spans 16 residues. Trimming left V 1 base short and J 0 bases short, with 10 bases between. The CDR3 bases are TGTGCCAGCAGCTTAGGGGGGCGCCGCTCCTACAATGAGCAGTTCTTC. This gives the protein CASSLGGRRSYNEQFF.

Ten or more counts support this clonotype. V gene TRBV7-8 combines with J gene TRBJ1-1; 8 positions agree with TRBD1. The ends lost 5 bases at V and 8 bases at J; junction bases unmatched: 7. In germline, CDR1 is SGHVS, CDR2 FQNEAQ. The CDR3 contains 13 residues. DNA for the CDR3: TGTGCCAGCAGCCCGACAGGGGCTATCGAAGCTTTCTTT. Its translation: CASSPTGAIEAFF.

This clonotype has ten or more counts. This chain uses TRBV28 with TRBJ2-5; 9 nucleotides line up with TRBD2. This CDR3 comprises 14 residues. Germline-derived CDR1 and CDR2 are MDHEN and SYDVKM. Losses at the gene ends were 6 bases for V and 4 bases for J; bases not matched to a gene: 6. The DNA of the CDR3 is TGTGCCAGCAGCGTAGCGGGAGTTGGAGAGACCCAGTACTTC. It is translated as CASSVAGVGETQYF.

This clonotype was counted many times. The V gene is TRBV7-3, the J gene TRBJ2-7; 11 positions agree with TRBD2. The ends lost 5 bases at V and 8 bases at J; junction bases unmatched: 11. CDR3 length equals 15 residues. In germline, CDR1 is SGHTA, CDR2 FQGTGA. In DNA form, the CDR3 reads TGTGCCAGCAGCATCGGGACTAGCGGCCTCTTCCAGCAGTACTTC. As protein: CASSIGTSGLFQQYF. Combining the CDR3 with reference TRBV7-3 and TRBJ2-7 gives the whole variable domain GAGVSQTPSNKVTEKGKYVELRCDPISGHTALYWYRQSLGQGPEFLIYFQGTGAADDSGLPNDRFFAVRPEGSVSTLKIQRTERGDSAVYLCASSIGTSGLFQQYFGPGTRLTVT.

This clonotype was detected only once. The chain joins TRBV7-2 to TRBJ2-7; D is uncertain. The V end was cut by 5 bases, the J end by 3 bases, with 11 bases between. CDR3 length: 13 amino acids. Germline CDR1 reads SGHTA; CDR2 reads FQGNSA. CDR3 sequence (DNA): TGTGCCAGCAGCCTAGTCTTCAACTACGAGCAGTACTTC. It encodes CASSLVFNYEQYF.

In this sample, this clonotype turned up many times. The chain carries TRBV7-9 and TRBJ2-5; D is possibly TRBD1 or TRBD2 (5 bases each). This CDR3 is built from 15 residues. Germline CDR1 SEHNR, CDR2 FQNEAQ (reference sequence). V lost 2 bases and J 2 bases, leaving 12 bases between the germline ends. The chain's CDR3 is CASSLPLGVQETQYF. CDR3 bases: TGTGCCAGCAGCTTACCCCTGGGGGTACAAGAGACCCAGTACTTC. Variable domain in full (rest from reference TRBV7-9 and TRBJ2-5): DTGVSQNPRHKITKRGQNVTFRCDPISEHNRLYWYRQTLGQGPEFLTYFQNEAQLEKSRLLSDRFSAERPKGSFSTLEIQRTEQGDSAMYLCASSLPLGVQETQYFGPGTRLLVL.

With regard to this clonotype: This may be a read error, as it is one base from a much larger clone. The rearrangement links TRBV5-1 to TRBJ2-1; D is ambiguous. Trimming stripped 5 bases from V and 5 bases from J, with 11 bases between. The CDR3 contains 13 residues. Germline CDR1 SGHRS, CDR2 YFSETQ. CDR3 bases: TGCGCCAGCAGGGAAACAGCAAACAATGAGCAGTTCTTC. Encoded protein: CASRETANNEQFF.

This clonotype showed up many times. This chain connects TRBV6-5 to TRBJ2-1; 12 bases align to TRBD2. Germline V CDR1 and CDR2: MNHEY, SVGAGI. J was trimmed by 0 bases and V by 5 bases; bases with no gene match: 2. The CDR3 extends over 16 amino acids. In nucleotides, the CDR3 is TGTGCCAGCAGTCTGACTAGCGGGAGCTCCTACAATGAGCAGTTCTTC. It translates to CASSLTSGSSYNEQFF.

Ten or more counts support this clonotype. CDR3 DNA sequence: TGTGCCAGCAGCTCAGGGGGCGGAAAAGAGACCCAGTACTTC. Protein product: CASSSGGGKETQYF. The chain combines TRBV7-3 with TRBJ2-5; 8 positions agree with TRBD1. V was pared by 4 bases and J by 3 bases, with 4 bases of the junction left unmatched. Germline values: CDR1 SGHTA, CDR2 FQGTGA. CDR3 length: 14 residues.

This clonotype has at least ten counts. The gene calls are TRBV9 and TRBJ2-2; D remains ambiguous. The V gene's germline CDR1 is SGDLS and CDR2 YYNGEE. Trimming removed 0 bases from V and 4 bases from J, with 10 bases in between. The CDR3 runs 15 residues. CDR3 residues: CASSVEASATGELFF. As DNA, the CDR3 is TGTGCCAGCAGCGTAGAAGCTTCCGCCACCGGGGAGCTGTTTTTT.

This clonotype was detected many times. This sequence joins TRBV7-2 and TRBJ2-7; TRBD2 matches at 9 bases. V lost 2 bases, J lost 12 bases, and 17 bases stayed unmatched. CDR3 length: 16 amino acids. Germline V gene data show CDR1 as SGHTA and CDR2 as FQGNSA. The CDR3 DNA follows: TGTGCCAGCAGCTTAAGGTTAGGCGGGGGGGCCGCCCGTCCGTACTTC. Protein: CASSLRLGGGAARPYF.

This clonotype was recorded many times. V usage is TRBV28 and J usage is TRBJ2-7, with D possibly being TRBD2 (7 bases). The CDR3 totals 14 residues. With 2 bases removed from V and 2 bases from J, the gap between germline ends came to 10 bases. In germline, CDR1 is MDHEN, CDR2 SYDVKM. The CDR3, as DNA: TGTGCCAGCAGTTTAAGGGGGGGCCCCTACGAGCAGTACTTC. Translated, it gives CASSLRGGPYEQYF.

This clonotype was observed once. The chain uses TRBV7-9 and TRBJ2-1; TRBD1 might be the D (5 bases). Germline CDR1 reads SEHNR; CDR2 reads FQNEAQ (reference sequence). This CDR3 spans 16 amino acids. With 5 bases removed from V and 0 bases from J, the gap between germline ends came to 14 bases. CDR3 DNA: TGTGCCAGCAGCCCCCGGACAAGCAGCTCCTACAATGAGCAGTTCTTC. As protein: CASSPRTSSSYNEQFF. The full variable domain, in which reference TRBV7-9 and TRBJ2-1 provide the parts outside the CDR3, is DTGVSQNPRHKITKRGQNVTFRCDPISEHNRLYWYRQTLGQGPEFLTYFQNEAQLEKSRLLSDRFSAERPKGSFSTLEIQRTEQGDSAMYLCASSPRTSSSYNEQFFGPGTRLTVL.

Ten or more counts support this clonotype. This sequence joins TRBV4-3 and TRBJ1-2; 7 bases line up with TRBD1. This CDR3 is 13 amino acids long. V shed 2 bases, J shed 8 bases, and the junction held 5 bases outside the gene matches. From germline, CDR1 is LGHNA and CDR2 YSLEER. Here the CDR3 DNA reads TGCGCCAGCAGCCAACAGGGGGTCGGGGGCTACACCTTC. Amino acids: CASSQQGVGGYTF.

This clonotype came up many times. V usage is TRBV28 and J usage is TRBJ2-3, with 11 bases that match TRBD2. This CDR3 spans 18 amino acids. In germline, CDR1 is MDHEN, CDR2 SYDVKM. V dropped 3 bases and J dropped 5; count of bases not matched to a gene: 13. CDR3 nucleotides: TGTGCCAGCAGTTTCCTAGCGGGAGGACCCACCTCCAGAGATACGCAGTATTTT. This codes for CASSFLAGGPTSRDTQYF. Full variable domain (missing parts from reference TRBV28 and TRBJ2-3): DVKVTQSSRYLVKRTGEKVFLECVQDMDHENMFWYRQDPGLGLRLIYFSYDVKMKEKGDIPEGYSVSREKKERFSLILESASTNQTSMYLCASSFLAGGPTSRDTQYFGPGTRLTVL.